A selection of T cell receptor beta chains follows, all from one sample in a study of blood T cell repertoires in COVID-19. Data came from immunoSEQ multiplex PCR; TCRdb stores just in-frame clones and leaves some out. This sample has approximately 85,000 clones, with just over 85% found just once. Specimen: peripheral blood. The receptors stem from a man aged 45-65 years with active or convalescent COVID-19. The CDR3 runs from the conserved cysteine through the conserved F or W. A D gene is named only where the DNA matches it firmly. Some rows mark clone size as missing; the rest say once, few, many or name a class of expanded clone.

d_call | j_call | v_call | clone_size | cdr3_aa | cdr3_nt
TRBD2 | TRBJ2-3 | TRBV29-1 | once | CSVTFGGGSDTQYF | TGCAGCGTTACCTTCGGGGGGGGGTCGGATACGCAGTATTTT
- | TRBJ1-1 | TRBV11-2 | - | CASSPDRTVAEAFF | TGTGCCAGCAGCCCTGACAGGACAGTGGCTGAAGCTTTCTTT
- | TRBJ2-3 | TRBV3-1/TRBV3-2 | once | CASSPAGFGIPTDTQYF | TGTGCCAGCAGCCCCGCGGGGTTTGGCATTCCCACAGATACGCAGTATTTT
- | TRBJ2-7 | TRBV15 | - | CATSSASVVVYEQYF | TGTGCCACCAGCAGCGCCTCGGTGGTAGTCTACGAGCAGTACTTC
TRBD1 | TRBJ1-6 | TRBV28 | few | CASSPRGTGRNSPLHF | TGTGCCAGCAGTCCCCGCGGGACAGGGAGGAATTCACCCCTCCACTTT
TRBD2 | TRBJ2-5 | TRBV4-1 | - | CASSQTSGGLQETQYF | TGCGCCAGCAGCCAAACTAGCGGAGGACTTCAAGAGACCCAGTACTTC
TRBD1 | TRBJ1-5 | TRBV5-8 | - | CASSFWTGGLSQPQHF | TGTGCCAGCAGCTTTTGGACAGGGGGACTGAGTCAGCCCCAGCATTTT
TRBD2 | TRBJ2-5 | TRBV3-1/TRBV3-2 | - | CASSQLAEETQYF | TGTGCCAGCAGCCAACTAGCGGAAGAGACCCAGTACTTC
TRBD2 | TRBJ2-3 | TRBV14 | - | CASSQLGTSGSTDTQYF | TGTGCCAGCAGCCAATTGGGGACTAGCGGGAGCACAGATACGCAGTATTTT
- | TRBJ2-5 | TRBV11-2 | - | CASSLDLVSETQYF | TGTGCCAGCAGCTTAGATCTTGTTTCGGAGACCCAGTACTTC
- | TRBJ2-7 | TRBV25-1 | - | CASSDQGTYEQYF | TGTGCCAGCAGTGATCAGGGGACCTACGAGCAGTACTTC
- | TRBJ1-2 | TRBV7-2 | - | CASSLEVGRGYTF | TGTGCCAGCAGCTTAGAGGTCGGGAGAGGCTACACCTTC
TRBD2 | TRBJ2-2 | TRBV27 | - | CASSFVATSGANTGELFF | TGTGCCAGCAGTTTCGTAGCAACTAGCGGGGCGAACACCGGGGAGCTGTTTTTT
- | TRBJ2-3 | TRBV6-5 | - | CASSSGVGTDTQYF | TGTGCCAGCAGTTCCGGGGTGGGGACAGATACGCAGTATTTT
- | TRBJ2-3 | TRBV5-6 | - | CASSLVPGPTDTQYF | TGTGCCAGCAGCTTGGTACCAGGGCCCACAGATACGCAGTATTTT
- | TRBJ1-5 | TRBV28 | - | CASSLRVGNQPQHF | TGTGCCAGCAGTTTGAGGGTAGGCAATCAGCCCCAGCATTTT
- | TRBJ2-2 | TRBV5-1 | - | CASSSSADTGELFF | TGCGCCAGCAGCTCCAGCGCGGACACCGGGGAGCTGTTTTTT
- | TRBJ2-2 | TRBV5-4 | - | CASSWRGQAGHTNTGELFF | TGTGCCAGCAGCTGGAGGGGGCAGGCGGGGCACACGAACACCGGGGAGCTGTTTTTT
TRBD2 | TRBJ2-1 | TRBV23-1 | - | CASSQSRGRQREVQTSNEQFF | TGCGCCAGCAGTCAATCACGGGGAAGGCAGCGGGAGGTTCAAACAAGTAATGAGCAGTTCTTC
- | TRBJ1-4 | TRBV7-2 | - | CASSLRGQLATNEKLFF | TGTGCCAGCAGCTTAAGAGGACAGCTTGCAACTAATGAAAAACTGTTTTTT
TRBD2 | TRBJ2-2 | TRBV6-5 | - | CASSRLAGGTGELFF | TGTGCCAGCAGTCGGCTAGCGGGAGGCACCGGGGAGCTGTTTTTT
TRBD2 | TRBJ2-1 | TRBV10-1 | few | CASSKLTSGGYNEQFF | TGCGCCAGCAGTAAACTGACTAGCGGAGGGTACAATGAGCAGTTCTTC
TRBD1 | TRBJ2-7 | TRBV19 | - | CASSVSTLRDRTYEQYF | TGTGCCAGTAGTGTATCCACCCTCCGGGACAGGACCTACGAGCAGTACTTC
- | TRBJ1-3 | TRBV4-3 | - | CASSQVTGLSPGNTIYF | TGCGCCAGCAGCCAAGTAACAGGGCTCAGCCCTGGAAACACCATATATTTT
TRBD2 | TRBJ2-7 | TRBV20-1 | - | CSASASGGYEQYF | TGCAGTGCTAGTGCTAGCGGGGGCTACGAGCAGTACTTC
- | TRBJ2-3 | TRBV29-1 | - | CSVDLLQGSDTQYF | TGCAGCGTTGACCTTCTACAGGGTTCAGATACGCAGTATTTT
TRBD2 | TRBJ2-3 | TRBV5-1 | - | CASSLLAGKADTQYF | TGCGCCAGCAGCTTGTTAGCGGGAAAGGCAGATACGCAGTATTTT
- | TRBJ2-1 | TRBV10-3 | - | CAISAGTDSEQFF | TGTGCCATCAGTGCCGGGACTGACAGTGAGCAGTTCTTC
- | TRBJ2-5 | TRBV5-1 | - | CASSTQMQETQYF | TGCGCCAGCAGCACGCAGATGCAAGAGACCCAGTACTTC
TRBD1 | TRBJ1-5 | TRBV7-2 | - | CASSFPDGTGGNQPQHF | TGTGCCAGCAGCTTCCCGGATGGGACAGGGGGCAATCAGCCCCAGCATTTT
- | TRBJ2-7 | TRBV5-1 | - | CASSPAGADYEQYF | TGCGCCAGCAGCCCAGCAGGGGCGGACTACGAGCAGTACTTC
TRBD1 | TRBJ1-1 | TRBV5-1 | - | CASSLKLQGTEAFF | TGCGCCAGCAGCTTGAAGCTACAGGGGACTGAAGCTTTCTTT
- | TRBJ2-7 | TRBV28 | - | CASWGGTGTPYEQYF | TGTGCCAGCTGGGGGGGAACAGGGACCCCCTACGAGCAGTACTTC
- | TRBJ2-2 | TRBV19 | - | CASSVVRVNTGELFF | TGTGCCAGTAGCGTAGTCAGGGTCAACACCGGGGAGCTGTTTTTT
- | TRBJ2-7 | TRBV7-8 | - | CASSPGQSSYEQYF | TGTGCCAGCAGCCCCGGACAGAGCTCCTACGAGCAGTACTTC
TRBD1 | TRBJ1-4 | TRBV9 | few | CASSVAPGQGEKLFF | TGTGCCAGCAGCGTAGCTCCGGGACAGGGAGAAAAACTGTTTTTT
TRBD1 | TRBJ2-7 | TRBV10-3 | - | CAISEFTGGNYEQYF | TGTGCCATCAGTGAGTTTACAGGGGGAAACTACGAGCAGTACTTC
TRBD2 | TRBJ2-1 | TRBV10-3 | - | CAISGGEGLAGALWGEQFF | TGTGCCATCAGTGGCGGTGAGGGACTAGCGGGGGCCCTTTGGGGTGAGCAGTTCTTC
- | TRBJ1-4 | TRBV3-1/TRBV3-2 | - | CASSQPTTVGAEKLFF | TGTGCCAGCAGCCAACCAACGACTGTAGGGGCTGAAAAACTGTTTTTT
- | TRBJ2-1 | TRBV3-1/TRBV3-2 | - | CASSPSGRAYNEQFF | TGTGCCAGCAGCCCAAGCGGGCGGGCCTACAATGAGCAGTTCTTC
TRBD2 | TRBJ2-3 | TRBV24-1 | once | CATKATSGSYDTQYF | TGTGCCACCAAGGCGACTAGCGGGAGTTATGATACGCAGTATTTT